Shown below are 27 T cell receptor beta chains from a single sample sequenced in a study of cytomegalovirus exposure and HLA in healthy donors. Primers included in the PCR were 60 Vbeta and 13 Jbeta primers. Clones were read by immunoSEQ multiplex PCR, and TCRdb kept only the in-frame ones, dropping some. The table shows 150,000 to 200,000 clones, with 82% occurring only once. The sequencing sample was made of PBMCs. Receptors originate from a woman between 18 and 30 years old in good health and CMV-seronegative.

The CDR3 sequence: CASSLTSGRNEQFF. CDR3 coding DNA: TGCGCCAGCAGCTTGACTAGCGGGAGGAATGAGCAGTTCTTC. The V call is TRBV5-1, the J call TRBJ2-1; TRBD2 matches 12 bases. V lost 1 base and J lost 7; bases outside the gene matches: 0. Germline CDR1 and CDR2: SGHRS and YFSETQ. The CDR3 is 14 residues long.

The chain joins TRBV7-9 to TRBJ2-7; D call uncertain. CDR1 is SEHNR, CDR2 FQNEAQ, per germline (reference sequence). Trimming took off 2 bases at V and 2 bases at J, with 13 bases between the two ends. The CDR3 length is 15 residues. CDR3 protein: CASSLILEQAYEQYF. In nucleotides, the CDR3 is TGTGCCAGCAGCTTAATTCTGGAGCAAGCCTACGAGCAGTACTTC.

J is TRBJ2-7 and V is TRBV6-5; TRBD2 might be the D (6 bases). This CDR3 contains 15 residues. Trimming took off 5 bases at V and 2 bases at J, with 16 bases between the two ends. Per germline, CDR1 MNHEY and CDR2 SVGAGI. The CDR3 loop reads CASSRGLGRPYEQYF. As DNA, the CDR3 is TGTGCCAGCAGTAGGGGATTGGGGAGGCCCTACGAGCAGTACTTC.

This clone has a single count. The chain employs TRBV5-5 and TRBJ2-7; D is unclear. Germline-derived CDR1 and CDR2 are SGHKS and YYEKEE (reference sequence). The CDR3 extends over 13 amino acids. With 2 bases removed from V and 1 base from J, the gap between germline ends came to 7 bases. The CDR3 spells CASSFFGSYEQYF. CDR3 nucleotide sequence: TGTGCCAGCAGCTTCTTCGGTTCCTACGAGCAGTACTTC.

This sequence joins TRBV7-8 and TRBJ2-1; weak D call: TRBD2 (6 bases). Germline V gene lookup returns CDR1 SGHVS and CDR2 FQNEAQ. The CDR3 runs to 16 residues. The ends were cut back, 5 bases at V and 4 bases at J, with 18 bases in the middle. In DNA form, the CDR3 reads TGTGCCAGCAGCCGACCCCGGGAGCAGGGTTACAATGAGCAGTTCTTC. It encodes CASSRPREQGYNEQFF.

CDR3 DNA sequence: TGTGCCAGCAGCGAGACAGGTTTTGGGACTGAAGCTTTCTTT. Its translation: CASSETGFGTEAFF. V is TRBV9 and J is TRBJ1-1, with a tentative D call TRBD1 (6 bases). V lost 3 bases to trimming and J lost 5 bases, with 14 bases between them. The CDR3 loop spans 14 amino acids. The V gene's germline CDR1 is SGDLS and CDR2 YYNGEE. Full variable domain (missing parts from reference TRBV9 and TRBJ1-1): DSGVTQTPKHLITATGQRVTLRCSPRSGDLSVYWYQQSLDQGLQFLIQYYNGEERAKGNILERFSAQQFPDLHSELNLSSLELGDSALYFCASSETGFGTEAFFGQGTRLTVV.

CDR3 protein: CASSFTSGGRGELFF. The DNA of the CDR3 is TGTGCCAGCAGCTTTACTTCAGGGGGTCGTGGGGAGCTGTTTTTT. The chain links TRBV7-3 to TRBJ2-2; 7 bases are shared with TRBD1. The ends lost 3 bases at V and 8 bases at J; junction bases unmatched: 9. CDR1 is SGHTA and CDR2 is FQGTGA in the germline V gene. The CDR3 is 15 residues long.

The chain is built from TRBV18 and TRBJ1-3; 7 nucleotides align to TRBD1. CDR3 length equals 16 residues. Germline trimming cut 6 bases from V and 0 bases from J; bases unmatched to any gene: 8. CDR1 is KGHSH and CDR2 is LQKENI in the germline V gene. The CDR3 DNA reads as TGTGCCAGCTCGCCAGGACAGGCCGACTCTGGAAACACCATATATTTT. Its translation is CASSPGQADSGNTIYF.

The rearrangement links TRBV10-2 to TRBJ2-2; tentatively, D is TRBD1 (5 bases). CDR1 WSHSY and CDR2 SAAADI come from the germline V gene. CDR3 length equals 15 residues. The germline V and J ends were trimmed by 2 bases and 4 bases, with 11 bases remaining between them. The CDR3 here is CASSETTGFTGELFF. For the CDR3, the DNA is TGCGCCAGCAGTGAGACCACAGGATTCACCGGGGAGCTGTTTTTT.

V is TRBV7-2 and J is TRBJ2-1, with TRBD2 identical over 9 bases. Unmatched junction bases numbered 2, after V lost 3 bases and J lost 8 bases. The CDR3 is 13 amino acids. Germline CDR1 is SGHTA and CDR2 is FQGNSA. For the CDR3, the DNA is TGTGCCAGCAGCTTTGGCGGGAGGGATGAGCAGTTCTTC. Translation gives CASSFGGRDEQFF.

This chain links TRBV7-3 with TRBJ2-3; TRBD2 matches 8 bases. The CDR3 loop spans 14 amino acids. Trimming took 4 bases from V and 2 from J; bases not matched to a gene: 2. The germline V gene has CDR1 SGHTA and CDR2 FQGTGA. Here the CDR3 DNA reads TGTGCCAGCAGCTCCGGACTAGCCACAGATACGCAGTATTTT. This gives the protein CASSSGLATDTQYF.

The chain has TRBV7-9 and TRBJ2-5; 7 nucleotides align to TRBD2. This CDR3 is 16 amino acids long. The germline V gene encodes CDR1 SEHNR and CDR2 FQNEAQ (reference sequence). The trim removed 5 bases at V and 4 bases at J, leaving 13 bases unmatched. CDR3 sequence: CASSGLSGIGTETQYF. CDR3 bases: TGTGCCAGCAGCGGATTAAGCGGGATCGGTACAGAGACCCAGTACTTC.

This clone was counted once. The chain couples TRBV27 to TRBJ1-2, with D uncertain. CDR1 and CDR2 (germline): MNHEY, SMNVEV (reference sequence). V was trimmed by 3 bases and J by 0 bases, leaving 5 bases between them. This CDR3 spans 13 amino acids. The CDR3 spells CASSFIPNYGYTF. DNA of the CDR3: TGTGCCAGCAGTTTTATCCCTAACTATGGCTACACCTTC.

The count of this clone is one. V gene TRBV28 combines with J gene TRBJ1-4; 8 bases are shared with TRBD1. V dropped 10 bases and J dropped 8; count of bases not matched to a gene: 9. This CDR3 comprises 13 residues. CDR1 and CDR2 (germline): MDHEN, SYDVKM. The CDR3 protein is CATNGQGGEKLFF. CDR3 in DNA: TGTGCCACCAATGGACAGGGCGGAGAAAAACTGTTTTTT.

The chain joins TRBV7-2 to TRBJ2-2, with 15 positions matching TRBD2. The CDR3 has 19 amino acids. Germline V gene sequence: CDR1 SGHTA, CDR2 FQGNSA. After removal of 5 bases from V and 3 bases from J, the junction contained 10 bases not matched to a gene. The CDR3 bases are TGTGCCAGCAGCCCAGGACTAGCGGGAGGGCCAAGGGACACCGGGGAGCTGTTTTTT. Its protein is CASSPGLAGGPRDTGELFF.

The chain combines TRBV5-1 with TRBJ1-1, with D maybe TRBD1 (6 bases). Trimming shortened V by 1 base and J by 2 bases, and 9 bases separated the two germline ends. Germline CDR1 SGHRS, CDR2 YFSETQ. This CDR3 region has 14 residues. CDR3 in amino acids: CASSLTGTNTEAFF. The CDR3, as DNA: TGCGCCAGCAGCTTGACAGGGACCAACACTGAAGCTTTCTTT.

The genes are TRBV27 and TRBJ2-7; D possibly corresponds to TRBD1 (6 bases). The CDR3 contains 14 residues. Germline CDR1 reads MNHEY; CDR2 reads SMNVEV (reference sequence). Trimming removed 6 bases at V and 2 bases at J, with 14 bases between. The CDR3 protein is CASSRTAETYEQYF. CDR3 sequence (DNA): TGTGCCAGCAGCCGGACAGCGGAAACCTACGAGCAGTACTTC.

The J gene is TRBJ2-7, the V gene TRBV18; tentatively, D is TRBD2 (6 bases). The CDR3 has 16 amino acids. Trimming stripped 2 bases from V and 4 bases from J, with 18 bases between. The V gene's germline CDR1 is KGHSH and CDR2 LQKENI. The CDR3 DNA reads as TGTGCCAGCTCACCATTTACGGCGGGGCCAGGATACGAGCAGTACTTC. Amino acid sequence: CASSPFTAGPGYEQYF.

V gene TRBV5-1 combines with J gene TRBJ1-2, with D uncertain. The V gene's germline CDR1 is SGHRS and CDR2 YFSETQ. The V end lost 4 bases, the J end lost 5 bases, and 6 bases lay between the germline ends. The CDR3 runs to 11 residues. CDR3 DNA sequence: TGCGCCAGCAGCGCGGGGTATGGCTACACCTTC. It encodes CASSAGYGYTF.

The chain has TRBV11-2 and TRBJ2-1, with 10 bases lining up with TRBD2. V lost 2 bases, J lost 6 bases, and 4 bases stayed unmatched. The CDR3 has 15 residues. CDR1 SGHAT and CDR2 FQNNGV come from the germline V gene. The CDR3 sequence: CASSLSLAGFNEQFF. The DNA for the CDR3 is TGTGCCAGCAGCTTATCACTAGCGGGATTCAATGAGCAGTTCTTC.

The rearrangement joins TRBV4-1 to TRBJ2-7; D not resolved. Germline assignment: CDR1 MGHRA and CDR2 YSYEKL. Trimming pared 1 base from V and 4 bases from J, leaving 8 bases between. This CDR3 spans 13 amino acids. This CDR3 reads CASSQALDYEQYF. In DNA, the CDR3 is TGCGCCAGCAGCCAAGCCCTAGATTACGAGCAGTACTTC.

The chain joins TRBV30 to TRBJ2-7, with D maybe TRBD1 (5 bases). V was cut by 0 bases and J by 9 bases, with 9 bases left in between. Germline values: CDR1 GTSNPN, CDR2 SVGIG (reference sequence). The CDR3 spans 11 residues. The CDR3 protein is CAWSVNQGQYF. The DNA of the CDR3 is TGTGCCTGGAGTGTGAACCAGGGGCAGTACTTC.

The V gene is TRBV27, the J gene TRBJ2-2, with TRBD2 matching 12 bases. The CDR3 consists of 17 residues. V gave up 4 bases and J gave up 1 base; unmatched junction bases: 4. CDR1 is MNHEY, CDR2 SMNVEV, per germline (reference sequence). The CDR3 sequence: CASSSPGLAGNTGELFF. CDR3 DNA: TGTGCCAGCAGTTCCCCGGGACTAGCGGGGAACACCGGGGAGCTGTTTTTT.

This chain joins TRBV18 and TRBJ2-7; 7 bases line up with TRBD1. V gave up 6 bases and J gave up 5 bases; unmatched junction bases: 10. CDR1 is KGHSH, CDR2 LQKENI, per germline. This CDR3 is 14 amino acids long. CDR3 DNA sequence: TGTGCCAGCTCGCCATCGACAGGGAGCGACGAGCAGTACTTC. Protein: CASSPSTGSDEQYF.

The CDR3 region has the DNA TGTGCCAGCAGCCAAGACAGGGCTGGGGCCAACGTCCTGACTTTC. Protein sequence: CASSQDRAGANVLTF. The chain has TRBV7-3 and TRBJ2-6, with 7 positions matching TRBD1. The V gene's germline CDR1 is SGHTA and CDR2 FQGTGA. The CDR3 runs to 15 residues. V was pared by 5 bases and J by 2 bases, with 3 bases of the junction left unmatched.

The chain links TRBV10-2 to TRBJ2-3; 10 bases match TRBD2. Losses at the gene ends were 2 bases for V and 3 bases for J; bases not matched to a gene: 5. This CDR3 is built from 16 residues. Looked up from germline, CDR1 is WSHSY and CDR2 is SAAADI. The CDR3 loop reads CASSEASGSGTDTQYF. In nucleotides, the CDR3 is TGCGCCAGCAGTGAGGCTAGCGGGAGTGGAACAGATACGCAGTATTTT.

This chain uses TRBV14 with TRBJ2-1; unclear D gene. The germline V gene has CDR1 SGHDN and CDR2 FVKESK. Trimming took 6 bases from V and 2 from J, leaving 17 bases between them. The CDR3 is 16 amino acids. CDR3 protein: CASSPFFLAAYNEQFF. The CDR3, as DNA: TGTGCCAGCAGTCCCTTCTTTTTGGCAGCCTACAATGAGCAGTTCTTC. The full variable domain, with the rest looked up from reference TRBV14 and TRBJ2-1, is EAGVTQFPSHSVIEKGQTVTLRCDPISGHDNLYWYRRVMGKEIKFLLHFVKESKQDESGMPNNRFLAERTGGTYSTLKVQPAELEDSGVYFCASSPFFLAAYNEQFFGPGTRLTVL.